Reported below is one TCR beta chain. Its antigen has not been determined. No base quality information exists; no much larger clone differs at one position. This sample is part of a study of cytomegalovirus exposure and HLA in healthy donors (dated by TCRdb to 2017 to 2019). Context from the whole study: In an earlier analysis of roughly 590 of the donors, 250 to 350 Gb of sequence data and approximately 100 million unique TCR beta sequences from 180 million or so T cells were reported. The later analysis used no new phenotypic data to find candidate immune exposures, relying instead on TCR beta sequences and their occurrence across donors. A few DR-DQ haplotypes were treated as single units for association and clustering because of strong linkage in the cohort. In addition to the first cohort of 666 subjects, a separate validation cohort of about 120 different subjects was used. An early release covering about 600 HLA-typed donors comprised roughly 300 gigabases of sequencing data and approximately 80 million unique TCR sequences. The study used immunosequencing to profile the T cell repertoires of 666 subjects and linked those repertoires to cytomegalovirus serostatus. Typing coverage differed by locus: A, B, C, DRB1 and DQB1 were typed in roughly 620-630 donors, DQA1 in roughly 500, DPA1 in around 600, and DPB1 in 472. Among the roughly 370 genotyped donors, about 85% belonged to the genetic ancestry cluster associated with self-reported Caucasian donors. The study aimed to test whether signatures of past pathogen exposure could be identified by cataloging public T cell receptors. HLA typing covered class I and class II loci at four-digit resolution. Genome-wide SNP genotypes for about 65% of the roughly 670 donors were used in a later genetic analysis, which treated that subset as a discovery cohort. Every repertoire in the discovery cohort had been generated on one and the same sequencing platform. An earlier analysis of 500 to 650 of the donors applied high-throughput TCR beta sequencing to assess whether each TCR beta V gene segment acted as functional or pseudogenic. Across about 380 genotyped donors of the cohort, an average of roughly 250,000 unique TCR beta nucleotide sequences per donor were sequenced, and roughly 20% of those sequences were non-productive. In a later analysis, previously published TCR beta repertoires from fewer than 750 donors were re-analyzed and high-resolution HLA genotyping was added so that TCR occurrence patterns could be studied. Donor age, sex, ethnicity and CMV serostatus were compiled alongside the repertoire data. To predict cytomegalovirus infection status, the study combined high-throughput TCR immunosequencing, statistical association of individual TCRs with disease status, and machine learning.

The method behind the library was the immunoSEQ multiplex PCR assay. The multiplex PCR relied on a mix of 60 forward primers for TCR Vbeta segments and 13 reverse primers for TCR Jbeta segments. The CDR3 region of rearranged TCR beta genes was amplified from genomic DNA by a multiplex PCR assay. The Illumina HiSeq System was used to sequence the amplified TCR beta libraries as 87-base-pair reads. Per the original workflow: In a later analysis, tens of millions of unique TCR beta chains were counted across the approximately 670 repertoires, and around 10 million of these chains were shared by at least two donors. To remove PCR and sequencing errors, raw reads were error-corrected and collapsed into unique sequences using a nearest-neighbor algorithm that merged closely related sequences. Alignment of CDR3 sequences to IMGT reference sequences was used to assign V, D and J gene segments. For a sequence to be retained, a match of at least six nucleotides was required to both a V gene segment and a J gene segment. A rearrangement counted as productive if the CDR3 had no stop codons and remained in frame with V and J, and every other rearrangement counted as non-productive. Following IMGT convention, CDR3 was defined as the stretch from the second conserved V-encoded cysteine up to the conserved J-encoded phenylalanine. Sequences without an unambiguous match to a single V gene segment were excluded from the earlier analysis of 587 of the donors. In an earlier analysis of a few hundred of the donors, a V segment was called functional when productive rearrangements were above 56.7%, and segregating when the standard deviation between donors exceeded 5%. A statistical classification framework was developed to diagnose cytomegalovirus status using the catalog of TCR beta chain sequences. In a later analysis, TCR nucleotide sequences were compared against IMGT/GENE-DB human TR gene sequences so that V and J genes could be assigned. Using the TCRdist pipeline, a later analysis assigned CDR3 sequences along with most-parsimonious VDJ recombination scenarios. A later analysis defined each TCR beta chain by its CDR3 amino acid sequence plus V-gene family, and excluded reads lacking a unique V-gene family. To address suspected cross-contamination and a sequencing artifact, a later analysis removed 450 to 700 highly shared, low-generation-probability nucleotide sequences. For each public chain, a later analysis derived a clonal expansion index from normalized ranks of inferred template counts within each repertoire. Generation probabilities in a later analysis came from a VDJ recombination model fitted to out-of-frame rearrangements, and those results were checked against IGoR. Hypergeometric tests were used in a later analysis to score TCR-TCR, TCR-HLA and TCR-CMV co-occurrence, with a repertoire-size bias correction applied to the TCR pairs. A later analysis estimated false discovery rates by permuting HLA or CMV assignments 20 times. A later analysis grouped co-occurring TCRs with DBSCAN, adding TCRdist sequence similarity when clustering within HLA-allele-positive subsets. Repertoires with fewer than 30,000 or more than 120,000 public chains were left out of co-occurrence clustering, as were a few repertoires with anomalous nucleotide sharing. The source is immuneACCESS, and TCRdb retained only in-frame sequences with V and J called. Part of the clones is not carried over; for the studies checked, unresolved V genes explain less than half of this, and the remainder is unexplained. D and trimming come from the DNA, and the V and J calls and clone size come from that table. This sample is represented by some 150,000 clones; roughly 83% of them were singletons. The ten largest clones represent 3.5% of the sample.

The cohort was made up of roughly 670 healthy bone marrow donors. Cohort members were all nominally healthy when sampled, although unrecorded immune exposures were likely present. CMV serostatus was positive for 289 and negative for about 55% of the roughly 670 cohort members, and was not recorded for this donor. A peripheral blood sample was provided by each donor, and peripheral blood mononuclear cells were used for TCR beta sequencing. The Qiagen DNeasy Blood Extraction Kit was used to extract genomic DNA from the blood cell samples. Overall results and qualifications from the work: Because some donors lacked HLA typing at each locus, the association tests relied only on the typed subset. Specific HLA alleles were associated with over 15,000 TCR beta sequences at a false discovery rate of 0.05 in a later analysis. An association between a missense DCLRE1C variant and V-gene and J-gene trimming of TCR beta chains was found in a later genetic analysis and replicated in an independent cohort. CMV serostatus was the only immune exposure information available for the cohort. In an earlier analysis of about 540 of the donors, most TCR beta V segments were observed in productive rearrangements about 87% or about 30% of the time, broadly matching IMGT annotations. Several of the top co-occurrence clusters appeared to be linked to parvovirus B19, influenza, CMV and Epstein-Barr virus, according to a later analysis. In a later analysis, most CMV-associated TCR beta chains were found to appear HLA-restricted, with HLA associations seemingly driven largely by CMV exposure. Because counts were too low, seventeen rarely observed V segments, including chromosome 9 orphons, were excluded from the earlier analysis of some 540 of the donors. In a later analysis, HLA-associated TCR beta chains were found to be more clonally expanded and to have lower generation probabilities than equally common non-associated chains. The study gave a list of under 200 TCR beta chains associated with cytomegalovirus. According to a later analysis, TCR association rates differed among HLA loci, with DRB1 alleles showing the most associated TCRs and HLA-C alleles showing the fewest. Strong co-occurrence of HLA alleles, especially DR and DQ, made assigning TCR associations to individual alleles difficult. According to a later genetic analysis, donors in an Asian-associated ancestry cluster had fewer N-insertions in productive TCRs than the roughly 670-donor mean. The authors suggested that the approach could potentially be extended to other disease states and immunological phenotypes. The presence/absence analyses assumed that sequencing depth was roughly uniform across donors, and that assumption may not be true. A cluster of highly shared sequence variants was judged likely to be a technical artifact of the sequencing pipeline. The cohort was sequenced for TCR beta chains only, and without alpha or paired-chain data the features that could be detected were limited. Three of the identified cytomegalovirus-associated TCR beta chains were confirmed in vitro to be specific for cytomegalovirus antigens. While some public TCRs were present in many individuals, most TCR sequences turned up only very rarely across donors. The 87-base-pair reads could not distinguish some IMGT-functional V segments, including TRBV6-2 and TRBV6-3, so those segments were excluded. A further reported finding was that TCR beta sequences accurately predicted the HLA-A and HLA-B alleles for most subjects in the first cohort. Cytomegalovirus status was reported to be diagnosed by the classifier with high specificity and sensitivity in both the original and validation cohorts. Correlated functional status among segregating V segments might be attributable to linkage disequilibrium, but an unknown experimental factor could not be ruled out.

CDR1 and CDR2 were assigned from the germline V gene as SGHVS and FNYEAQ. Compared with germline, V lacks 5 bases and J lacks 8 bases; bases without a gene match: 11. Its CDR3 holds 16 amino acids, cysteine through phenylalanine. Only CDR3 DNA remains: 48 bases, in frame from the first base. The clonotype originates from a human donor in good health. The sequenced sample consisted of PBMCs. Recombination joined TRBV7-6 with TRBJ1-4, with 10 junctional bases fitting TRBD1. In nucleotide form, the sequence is TGTGCCAGCAGCGAAAGACCGGGACAGGGGATGGAAAAACTGTTTTTT. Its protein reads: CASSERPGQGMEKLFF.